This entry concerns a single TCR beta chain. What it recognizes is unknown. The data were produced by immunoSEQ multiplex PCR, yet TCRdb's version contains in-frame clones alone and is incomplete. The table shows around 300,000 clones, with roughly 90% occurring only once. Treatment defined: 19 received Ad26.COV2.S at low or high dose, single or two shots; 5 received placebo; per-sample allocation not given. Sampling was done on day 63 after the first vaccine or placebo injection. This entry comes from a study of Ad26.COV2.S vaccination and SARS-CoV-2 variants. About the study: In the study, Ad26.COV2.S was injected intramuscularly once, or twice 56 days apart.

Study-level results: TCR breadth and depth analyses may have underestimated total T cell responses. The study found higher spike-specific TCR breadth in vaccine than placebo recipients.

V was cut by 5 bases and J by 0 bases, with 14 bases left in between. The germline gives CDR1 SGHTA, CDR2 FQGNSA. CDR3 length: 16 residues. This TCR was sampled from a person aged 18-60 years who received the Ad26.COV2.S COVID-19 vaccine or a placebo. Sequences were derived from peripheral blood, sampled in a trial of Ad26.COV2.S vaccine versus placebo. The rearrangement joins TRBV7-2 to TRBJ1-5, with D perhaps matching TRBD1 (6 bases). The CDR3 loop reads CASSLGGAASNQPQHF. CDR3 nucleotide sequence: TGTGCCAGCAGCCTGGGGGGGGCGGCTAGCAATCAGCCCCAGCATTTT.